This TCR beta chain was identified in a study of somatic mutations in cytotoxic T cells in rheumatoid arthritis. V lost 4 bases and J lost 0; bases outside the gene matches: 7. The CDR3 runs to 16 residues. Germline CDR1 and CDR2: SGHNT and YENEEA. The CD4+ and CD8+ fractions came from positive magnetic bead selection and were purity-checked by flow cytometry. Repertoires were generated with immunoSEQ multiplex PCR, while TCRdb's copy carries only in-frame clones and drops some. The sample holds over 15,000 clones, approximately 82% seen once. This receptor was identified in a man between 18 and 35 years old with rheumatoid arthritis. The sequenced sample was CD8+ T cells sorted from blood. V is TRBV11-3 and J is TRBJ2-3, with 7 bases that match TRBD1. The chain's CDR3 is CASSSGQWTSTDTQYF. CDR3 sequence (DNA): TGTGCCAGCAGCTCGGGACAGTGGACTAGCACAGATACGCAGTATTTT.